This TCR beta chain emerged from a study of graft-versus-host responses after intestinal transplantation. Study-level information: Induction using anti-thymocyte globulin, followed by tacrolimus and steroids for 2 to 4 years, was given to all recipients. Study findings and constraints: Early post-transplant declines in HvG were associated with peak levels of circulating GvH clones.

This CDR3 has 16 amino acids. V was trimmed by 4 bases and J by 2 bases, leaving 15 bases between them. CDR1 is LGHNA, CDR2 YNFKEQ, per germline. The table came from immunoSEQ multiplex PCR; TCRdb's copy has only in-frame clones and leaves some out. The repertoire includes under 150,000 clones, roughly 96% of them detected once, and about 3.3% sits in the top ten. Regarding this clone: Its antigen is unidentified.

The gene calls are TRBV4-2 and TRBJ2-1; D may be TRBD2 (6 bases). The sample was unstimulated CD8+ T cells sorted from spleen or lymph node cells, taken before intestinal transplant. The origin of this receptor is a human donor who received an intestinal transplant. The CDR3 is CASSPPNGRPYNEQFF. CDR3 DNA sequence: TGTGCCAGCAGCCCCCCAAACGGGAGACCCTACAATGAGCAGTTCTTC.